This T cell receptor beta chain was retrieved from a study of blood T cell repertoires in COVID-19. The method was immunoSEQ multiplex PCR; TCRdb's version includes in-frame clones alone and lacks a portion of them. The sample lists over 70,000 clones, roughly 88% occurring once. This TCR was sampled from a man aged 18 to 30 with COVID-19, enrolled during active disease. The sequenced material came from peripheral blood.

CDR3 in amino acids: CASSQGLAGVDTQYF. The CDR3 nucleotides are TGCGCCAGCAGCCAAGGACTAGCGGGAGTAGATACGCAGTATTTT. The rearrangement uses TRBV4-3 and TRBJ2-3, with TRBD2 matching 12 bases. Germline loops: CDR1 LGHNA, CDR2 YSLEER. V shed 1 base, J shed 5 bases, and the junction held 1 base outside the gene matches. The CDR3 totals 15 residues.